This T cell receptor beta chain was sequenced during a study of blood T cell repertoires in COVID-19. Overall study: T cells, B-cell-depleted T cells, or PBMCs provided the cDNA or gDNA that served as material.

In the authors' workflow: By means of reference gene primer amplification, nucleated cell counts were estimated. The data were produced by immunoSEQ multiplex PCR, yet TCRdb's version contains in-frame clones alone and is incomplete. That table supplies the V and J calls and clone size; D and trimming were determined from the DNA. Here the sample spans approximately 23,000 clones, around 90% being singletons. Germline values: CDR1 KGHSH, CDR2 LQKENI. This CDR3 is 13 amino acids long. V was trimmed by 6 bases and J by 7 bases, leaving 10 bases between them. The sample was peripheral blood. The V and J genes are TRBV18 and TRBJ1-6, with D possibly matching TRBD1 (6 bases). This TCR derives from a woman of 80 years or more with active COVID-19. CDR3: CASSRTGNSPLHF. The CDR3 nucleotides are TGTGCCAGCTCCCGAACAGGGAATTCACCCCTCCACTTT.